Below are 5 T cell receptor beta chains sequenced from a single sample in a study of blood T cells in healthy people across ages. PCR was performed a second time for about 7 to 12 cycles using a sample-barcoded 5' primer and a J-beta primer mix. TCRdb processed the 5' RACE reads anew with MiXCR; each CDR3 protein has one entry. The profile shows approximately 780,000 distinct CDR3 sequences, about 26% of them singletons. This same sample was also part of a study on T cells of mothers and their children.

Material: blood. Receptors were obtained from a boy younger than 18 in good health.

This clonotype was seen more than once but under ten times. This sequence joins TRBV9 and TRBJ1-1; 7 bases are a match to TRBD1. Per the germline V gene, CDR1 is SGDLS and CDR2 is YYNGEE. J lost 1 base, V lost 3 bases, and 9 bases had no gene match. The CDR3 covers 16 residues. The CDR3 region is CASSAAQTGSNTEAFF. CDR3 in DNA: TGTGCCAGCAGCGCTGCCCAGACAGGGTCGAACACTGAAGCTTTCTTT.

V is TRBV24-1 and J is TRBJ2-1, with 10 nucleotides matching TRBD1. Germline V gene data show CDR1 as KGHDR and CDR2 as SFDVKD. The CDR3 has 15 residues. V gave up 7 bases and J gave up 6 bases; unmatched junction bases: 8. The CDR3 bases are TGTGCCACCAGGGATCCGAGGACAGGGGGCAATGAGCAGTTCTTC. Its protein is CATRDPRTGGNEQFF.

The chain employs TRBV5-1 and TRBJ2-7; the match to TRBD1 covers 9 bases. This CDR3 contains 16 residues. Trimming cost V 1 base and J 7 bases; bases outside gene matches: 12. Germline values: CDR1 SGHRS, CDR2 YFSETQ. The CDR3 DNA sequence: TGCGCCAGCAGCTTGTCCGTCGGGACAGGGCAACATGAGCAGTACTTC. It is translated as CASSLSVGTGQHEQYF.

This clonotype appeared a single time. This chain links TRBV5-1 with TRBJ2-7, with 7 bases aligning to TRBD1. The CDR3 is 14 residues long. The trim removed 4 bases at V and 3 bases at J, leaving 7 bases unmatched. Germline CDR1 reads SGHRS; CDR2 reads YFSETQ. CDR3 DNA: TGCGCCAGCAGCCCTTGGGACAGCCTCTACGAGCAGTACTTC. Translating it yields CASSPWDSLYEQYF.

V gene TRBV12-3 or TRBV12-4 combines with J gene TRBJ2-3, with D unresolved. V dropped 3 bases and J dropped 5 bases, with 12 bases sitting between them. The CDR3 covers 14 residues. For the CDR3, the DNA is TGTGCCAGCAGTTTGGTGAATATGAAAGATACGCAGTATTTT. It translates to CASSLVNMKDTQYF.